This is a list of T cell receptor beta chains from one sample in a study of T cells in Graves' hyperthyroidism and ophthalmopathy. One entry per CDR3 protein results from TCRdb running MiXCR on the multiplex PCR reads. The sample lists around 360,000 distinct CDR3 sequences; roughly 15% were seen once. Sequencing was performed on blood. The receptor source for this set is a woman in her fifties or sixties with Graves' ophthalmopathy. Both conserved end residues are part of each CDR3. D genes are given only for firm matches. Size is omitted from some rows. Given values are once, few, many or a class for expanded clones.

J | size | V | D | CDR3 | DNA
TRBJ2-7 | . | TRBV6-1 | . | CASSIDRGGPYEQYF | TGTGCCAGCAGTATCGACAGGGGAGGGCCCTACGAGCAGTACTTC
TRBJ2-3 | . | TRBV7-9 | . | CASSRMDSRAYF | TGTGCCAGCAGCCGGATGGACTCCCGGGCGTATTTT
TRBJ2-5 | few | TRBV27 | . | CASSLVGSQQETQYF | TGTGCCAGCAGTTTGGTCGGCAGTCAACAAGAGACCCAGTACTTC
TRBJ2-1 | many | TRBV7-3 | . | CASSSDANNEQFF | TGTGCCAGCAGCTCCGACGCAAACAATGAGCAGTTCTTC
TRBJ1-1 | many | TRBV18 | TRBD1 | CASTGAGAEAFF | TGTGCCAGCACAGGGGCCGGGGCTGAAGCTTTCTTT
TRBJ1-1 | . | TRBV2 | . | CASKGGGTEAFF | TGTGCCAGCAAGGGGGGTGGGACTGAAGCTTTCTTT
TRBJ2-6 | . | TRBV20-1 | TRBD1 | CSARVTTGPTSGANVLTF | TGCAGTGCTAGAGTAACGACAGGGCCAACCTCTGGGGCCAACGTCCTGACTTTC
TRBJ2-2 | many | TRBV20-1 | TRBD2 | CSALAGVPGELFF | TGCAGTGCCTTAGCGGGAGTCCCCGGGGAGCTGTTTTTT
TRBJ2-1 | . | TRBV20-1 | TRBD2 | CSVRGRTYNEQFF | TGCAGTGTCCGCGGGAGGACCTACAATGAGCAGTTCTTC
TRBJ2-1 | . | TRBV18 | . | CASSPGQSTWEQFF | TGTGCCAGCTCACCAGGCCAGAGTACATGGGAGCAGTTCTTC
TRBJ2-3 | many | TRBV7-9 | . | CASSHPGATDTQYF | TGTGCCAGCAGCCACCCGGGGGCTACAGATACGCAGTATTTT
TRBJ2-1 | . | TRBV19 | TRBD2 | CASTLGTSSYNEQFF | TGTGCCAGTACCCTGGGGACTAGCTCCTACAATGAGCAGTTCTTC
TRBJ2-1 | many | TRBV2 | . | CASSEIRGLNEQFF | TGTGCCAGCAGTGAGATCCGGGGCCTAAATGAGCAGTTCTTC
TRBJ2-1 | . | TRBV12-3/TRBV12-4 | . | CASSFIFSYNEQFF | TGTGCCAGCAGTTTTATTTTCTCCTACAATGAGCAGTTCTTC
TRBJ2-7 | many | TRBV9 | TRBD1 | CASGQGAQSYEQYF | TGTGCCAGCGGACAGGGGGCGCAATCCTACGAGCAGTACTTC
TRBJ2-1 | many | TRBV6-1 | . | CASRGVYNEQFF | TGTGCCAGCAGGGGGGTATACAATGAGCAGTTCTTC
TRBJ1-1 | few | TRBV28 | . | CASSLFQAEAFF | TGTGCCAGCAGTTTATTCCAAGCTGAAGCTTTCTTT
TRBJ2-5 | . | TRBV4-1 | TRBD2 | CASSQVIAGVEQETQYF | TGCGCCAGCAGCCAAGTGATAGCGGGAGTGGAACAAGAGACCCAGTACTTC
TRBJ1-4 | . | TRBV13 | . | CASSLGLGAQDEKLFF | TGTGCCAGCAGCCTTGGGCTGGGGGCGCAGGATGAAAAACTGTTTTTT
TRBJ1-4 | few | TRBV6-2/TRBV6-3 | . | CASKELGNEKLFF | TGTGCCAGCAAGGAGTTGGGAAATGAAAAACTGTTTTTT